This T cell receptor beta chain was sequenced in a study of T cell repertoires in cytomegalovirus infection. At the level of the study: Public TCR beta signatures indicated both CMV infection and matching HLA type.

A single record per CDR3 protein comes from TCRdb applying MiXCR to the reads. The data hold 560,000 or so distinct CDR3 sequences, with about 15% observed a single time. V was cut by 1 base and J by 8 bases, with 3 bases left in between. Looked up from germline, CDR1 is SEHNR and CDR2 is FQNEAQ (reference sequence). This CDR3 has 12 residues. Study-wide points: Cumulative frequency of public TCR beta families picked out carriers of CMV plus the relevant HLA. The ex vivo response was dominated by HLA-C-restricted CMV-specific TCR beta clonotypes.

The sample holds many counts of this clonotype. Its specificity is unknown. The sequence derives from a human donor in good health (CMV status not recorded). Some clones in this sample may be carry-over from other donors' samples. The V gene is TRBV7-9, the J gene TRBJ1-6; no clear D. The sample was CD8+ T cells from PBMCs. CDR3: CASSLDDSPLHF. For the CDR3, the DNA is TGTGCCAGCAGCTTAGACGATTCACCCCTCCACTTT.